The 32 T cell receptor beta chains listed next were all sequenced from one sample in a study of T cells in tumors after PD-1 blockade. TCRdb keeps only in-frame clones here, not all; method: immunoSEQ multiplex PCR. This sample has some 7,200 clones, with approximately 70% found just once. The specimen comprised tumor tissue, sampled after anti-PD-1 treatment. These receptors all stem from a human donor with basal cell carcinoma.

The chain links TRBV7-6 to TRBJ1-6; 7 bases are shared with TRBD1. Germline CDR1 is SGHVS and CDR2 is FNYEAQ. V was pared by 5 bases and J by 7 bases, with 2 bases of the junction left unmatched. The CDR3 is made up of 13 amino acids. CDR3 sequence (DNA): TGTGCCAGCAGCCCGGGACAGAATTCACCCCTCCACTTT. Amino acids: CASSPGQNSPLHF.

The rearrangement links TRBV4-1 to TRBJ2-5; 7 nucleotides line up with TRBD1. The length of the CDR3 is 14 residues. Looked up from germline, CDR1 is MGHRA and CDR2 is YSYEKL. V dropped 4 bases and J dropped 3; count of bases not matched to a gene: 5. CDR3 sequence reads: CASSLTGTEETQYF. The CDR3 DNA is TGCGCCAGCAGCCTAACCGGGACAGAAGAGACCCAGTACTTC.

The V call is TRBV19, the J call TRBJ2-7, with 12 bases lining up with TRBD2. The V gene end was trimmed by 4 bases and the J gene end by 3 bases; junction bases not matched to a gene: 7. Germline V gene sequence: CDR1 LNHDA, CDR2 SQIVND (reference sequence). The CDR3 covers 16 residues. The CDR3 nucleotides are TGTGCCAGTAGTAAGGCTAGCGGGGGGGCTATCTACGAGCAGTACTTC. Encoded protein: CASSKASGGAIYEQYF.

The gene calls are TRBV27 and TRBJ2-3; 8 nucleotides match TRBD1. The junction had 5 bases not matched to a gene; V was cut back by 2 bases and J by 4 bases. Germline CDR1 is MNHEY and CDR2 is SMNVEV (reference sequence). The CDR3 covers 15 residues. The DNA for the CDR3 is TGTGCCAGCAGTTTACAGGGGGCCGCCGCAGATACGCAGTATTTT. Protein product: CASSLQGAAADTQYF.

The rearrangement uses TRBV7-2 and TRBJ2-3; 10 nucleotides match TRBD1. This CDR3 region has 16 residues. Germline V gives CDR1 SGHTA, CDR2 FQGNSA. Trimming took 5 bases from V and 4 from J; bases not matched to a gene: 9. CDR3 nucleotide sequence: TGTGCCAGCAGCACCCCCGGGACAGGGGATTCAGATACGCAGTATTTT. It specifies CASSTPGTGDSDTQYF.

The CDR3 sequence is CASSSLDVASGYTF. The CDR3 bases are TGCGCCAGCAGCAGCTTGGATGTCGCTAGTGGCTACACCTTC. The genes are TRBV5-1 and TRBJ1-2; D remains unclear. The CDR3 is 14 residues long. Deletions cut 4 bases from V and 7 bases from J, with 17 bases between. Germline-derived CDR1 and CDR2 are SGHRS and YFSETQ.

The chain has TRBV5-5 and TRBJ2-2; D is uncertain. The CDR3 is 16 residues long. The V end was cut by 4 bases, the J end by 0 bases, with 13 bases between. Germline CDR1 is SGHKS and CDR2 is YYEKEE (reference sequence). CDR3 sequence (DNA): TGTGCCAGCAGCCCCATGGCCCGCGCGAACACCGGGGAGCTGTTTTTT. This encodes CASSPMARANTGELFF.

The chain employs TRBV9 and TRBJ2-2; TRBD1 is a possible D gene (5 bases). Germline V CDR1 and CDR2: SGDLS, YYNGEE. V was cut by 3 bases and J by 7 bases, with 13 bases left in between. CDR3 size: 14 residues. The CDR3 region has the DNA TGTGCCAGCAGCGGATCAGGGTCGATCGGGGAGCTGTTTTTT. This translates into CASSGSGSIGELFF.

V gene TRBV27 combines with J gene TRBJ2-1, with TRBD1 as a possible D gene (7 bases). V gave up 5 bases and J gave up 2 bases, with 16 bases separating them. This CDR3 contains 16 residues. Germline V lookup: CDR1 MNHEY, CDR2 SMNVEV (reference sequence). The CDR3 coding sequence is TGTGCCAGCAGTCTCGCAGGGGGGTGGACCTACAATGAGCAGTTCTTC. Encoded protein: CASSLAGGWTYNEQFF.

Sample share makes this clone large. This chain links TRBV4-2 with TRBJ2-1; 7 nucleotides agree with TRBD2. Trimming removed 2 bases from V and 9 bases from J; junction bases left unmatched: 16. CDR1 and CDR2 from the germline V gene are LGHNA and YNFKEQ. CDR3 length: 17 residues. In DNA form, the CDR3 reads TGTGCCAGCAGCCAACGGAGGAGTGTAGCGGGCGAATCTGAGCAGTTCTTC. Translated, it gives CASSQRRSVAGESEQFF.

The chain employs TRBV28 and TRBJ1-2; D not resolved. The CDR3 spans 13 residues. Trimming removed 3 bases at V and 4 bases at J, with 9 bases between. CDR1 is MDHEN and CDR2 is SYDVKM in the germline V gene. DNA for the CDR3: TGTGCCAGCAGTTTGTCGCAGACCTATGGCTACACCTTC. It is translated as CASSLSQTYGYTF.

The CDR3 coding sequence is TGTGCCAGCAGCCCCCAGCATCATGAGCAGTTCTTC. This sequence encodes CASSPQHHEQFF. This chain joins TRBV13 and TRBJ2-1, with no clear D. The germline gives CDR1 PRHDT, CDR2 FYEKMQ (reference sequence). The CDR3 loop spans 12 amino acids. V was pared by 5 bases and J by 8 bases, with 10 bases between.

The V gene is TRBV19, the J gene TRBJ1-2, with D unresolved. Trimming stripped 0 bases from V and 13 bases from J, with 15 bases between. CDR1 LNHDA and CDR2 SQIVND come from the germline V gene (reference sequence). The CDR3 runs to 13 residues. CDR3 loop: CASSIDRRDAGTF. The CDR3 region has the DNA TGTGCCAGTAGTATAGATCGGAGGGATGCTGGCACCTTC.

The rearrangement links TRBV27 to TRBJ2-7; 7 nucleotides line up with TRBD2. CDR3 length equals 16 residues. Trimming cost V 8 bases and J 2 bases; bases outside gene matches: 15. Germline lookup yields CDR1 MNHEY and CDR2 SMNVEV (reference sequence). CDR3 region: CASGLTFGGGTYEQYF. The CDR3 DNA reads as TGTGCCAGCGGATTAACCTTTGGGGGGGGGACCTACGAGCAGTACTTC.

This clone is termed medium-sized (0.01 to 0.1%). The chain employs TRBV5-1 and TRBJ2-2; 7 nucleotides align to TRBD2. This CDR3 is 17 amino acids long. Trimming took 3 bases from V and 4 from J; bases not matched to a gene: 12. Germline assignment: CDR1 SGHRS and CDR2 YFSETQ. In nucleotides, the CDR3 is TGCGCCAGCAGCTCCGGAGTGGTTACTAGCGTCACCGGGGAGCTGTTTTTT. Its protein product is CASSSGVVTSVTGELFF. The full variable domain, rest sourced from reference TRBV5-1 and TRBJ2-2, is KAGVTQTPRYLIKTRGQQVTLSCSPISGHRSVSWYQQTPGQGLQFLFEYFSETQRNKGNFPGRFSGRQFSNSRSEMNVSTLELGDSALYLCASSSGVVTSVTGELFFGEGSRLTVL.

V usage is TRBV12-3 or TRBV12-4 and J usage is TRBJ1-4; no reliable D call. The V and J ends lost 3 bases and 6 bases respectively, with 8 bases between them. The CDR3 totals 13 residues. CDR3 nucleotides: TGTGCCAGCAGTTTCCCGGCTCATGAAAAACTGTTTTTT. It yields the protein CASSFPAHEKLFF.

The chain links TRBV4-2 to TRBJ2-7; D perhaps matches TRBD1 (5 bases). Trimming pared 0 bases from V and 3 bases from J, leaving 12 bases between. CDR3 length: 15 amino acids. Germline CDR1 LGHNA, CDR2 YNFKEQ. In DNA, the CDR3 is TGTGCCAGCAGCCAAGAGGGGCAGAGTTTCTACGAGCAGTACTTC. Protein sequence: CASSQEGQSFYEQYF.

The chain couples TRBV7-2 to TRBJ1-6, with D maybe TRBD1 (5 bases). The CDR3 length is 16 residues. With 2 bases removed from V and 10 bases from J, the gap between germline ends came to 18 bases. The germline V gene has CDR1 SGHTA and CDR2 FQGNSA. CDR3 DNA: TGTGCCAGCAGCTTAAGAGGGGACGGGCTAGGGTCACCCCTCCACTTT. The encoded protein is CASSLRGDGLGSPLHF.

CDR3: CASSPSGTEQETQYF. CDR3 DNA: TGTGCCAGCAGCCCAAGCGGGACGGAACAAGAGACCCAGTACTTC. V is TRBV6-5 and J is TRBJ2-5; 7 nucleotides align to TRBD2. This CDR3 has 15 amino acids. The germline V gene has CDR1 MNHEY and CDR2 SVGAGI. V was clipped by 6 bases and J by 2 bases; unmatched bases: 9.

The chain has TRBV7-9 and TRBJ2-7, with D perhaps matching TRBD1 (6 bases). The CDR3 sequence is 14 residues long. Trimming left V 0 bases short and J 5 bases short, with 11 bases between. Germline CDR1 is SEHNR and CDR2 is FQNEAQ (reference sequence). The CDR3 is CASSLAWAGDEQYF. In DNA, the CDR3 is TGTGCCAGCAGCTTAGCTTGGGCAGGGGACGAGCAGTACTTC.

V usage is TRBV6-5 and J usage is TRBJ1-1; D is ambiguous. Trimming took off 6 bases at V and 2 bases at J, with 13 bases between the two ends. From germline, CDR1 is MNHEY and CDR2 SVGAGI. The length of the CDR3 is 14 residues. CDR3 region: CASRAGWLNTEAFF. The CDR3 coding sequence is TGTGCCAGCAGGGCGGGTTGGTTAAACACTGAAGCTTTCTTT.

This chain uses TRBV7-3 with TRBJ2-3, with 7 bases identical to TRBD1. This CDR3 contains 15 residues. The ends lost 5 bases at V and 0 bases at J; junction bases unmatched: 5. CDR1 and CDR2 from the germline V gene are SGHTA and FQGTGA. The CDR3 protein is CASSPQGVSTDTQYF. As DNA, the CDR3 is TGTGCCAGCAGCCCTCAGGGGGTCAGCACAGATACGCAGTATTTT.

The chain is built from TRBV6-5 and TRBJ2-4, with D possibly being TRBD1 (5 bases). The CDR3 sequence is 15 residues long. Germline lookup yields CDR1 MNHEY and CDR2 SVGAGI. Trimming left V 6 bases short and J 0 bases short, with 12 bases between. Here the CDR3 DNA reads TGTGCCAGCAGCGCCGACAGCCTAGCCAAAAACATTCAGTACTTC. Translation: CASSADSLAKNIQYF.

This clone showed up just once. V is TRBV2 and J is TRBJ2-3; the D call may be TRBD1 or TRBD2 (5 bases each). V lost 7 bases and J lost 5, with 19 bases in between. The CDR3 runs 15 residues. CDR1 is SNHLY, CDR2 FYNNEI, per germline. The CDR3, as DNA: TGTGCCAGCAACCGGGACGCCCAGGTCGAAGATACGCAGTATTTT. Translating gives CASNRDAQVEDTQYF.

This clone was observed a few times. The chain recombines TRBV2 with TRBJ1-1; 7 positions agree with TRBD1. Trimming cost V 2 bases and J 1 base; bases outside gene matches: 7. The CDR3 length is 16 residues. Looked up from germline, CDR1 is SNHLY and CDR2 is FYNNEI. The CDR3 DNA sequence: TGTGCCAGCAGTGAAATAACAGGGGCAGCGAACACTGAAGCTTTCTTT. Translating gives CASSEITGAANTEAFF. Full variable domain (remainder filled in from reference TRBV2 and TRBJ1-1): EPEVTQTPSHQVTQMGQEVILRCVPISNHLYFYWYRQILGQKVEFLVSFYNNEISEKSEIFDDQFSVERPDGSNFTLKIRSTKLEDSAMYFCASSEITGAANTEAFFGQGTRLTVV.

This rearrangement joins TRBV13 to TRBJ1-6; D ambiguous. Germline CDR1 reads PRHDT; CDR2 reads FYEKMQ (reference sequence). The V end lost 6 bases, the J end lost 0 bases, and 9 bases lay between the germline ends. This CDR3 comprises 15 residues. The CDR3 here is CASRGGSSYNSPLHF. CDR3 in DNA: TGTGCCAGCAGAGGAGGTAGCTCCTATAATTCACCCCTCCACTTT.

By share, this clone ranks as medium-sized. This chain uses TRBV5-1 with TRBJ2-5; D gene ambiguous. Trimming left V 2 bases short and J 3 bases short, with 5 bases between. Germline V gene lookup returns CDR1 SGHRS and CDR2 YFSETQ. The CDR3 spans 12 residues. The CDR3 is CASSFLKETQYF. The CDR3 DNA reads TGCGCCAGCAGCTTCCTAAAAGAGACCCAGTACTTC.

The V gene is TRBV18, the J gene TRBJ2-1; D is unclear. CDR3 length equals 16 residues. CDR1 and CDR2 from the germline V gene are KGHSH and LQKENI. Trimming removed 2 bases from V and 0 bases from J, with 11 bases in between. For the CDR3, the DNA is TGTGCCAGCTCACCAACAGTCGAAAGCTCCTACAATGAGCAGTTCTTC. This translates into CASSPTVESSYNEQFF.

Regarding this clone: Germline and junction disagree at one end, which may indicate a read error. The rearrangement links TRBV5-1 to TRBJ2-7; 11 bases agree with TRBD1. The CDR3 runs 14 residues. Germline CDR1 SGHRS, CDR2 YFSETQ. The chain's CDR3 is CASSPGTGGTYLDF. The CDR3 nucleotides are TGCGCCAGCAGCCCGGGGACAGGGGGAACCTATTTGGACTTC.

The chain combines TRBV10-3 with TRBJ1-1; 8 nucleotides agree with TRBD1. The CDR3 covers 15 residues. Germline values: CDR1 ENHRY, CDR2 SYGVKD. Unmatched junction bases numbered 12, after V lost 7 bases and J lost 5 bases. The CDR3: CAITQKGQGGTEAFF. In nucleotides, the CDR3 is TGTGCCATCACCCAGAAAGGACAGGGAGGGACTGAAGCTTTCTTT.

V and J are TRBV12-5 and TRBJ2-2, with TRBD2 matching 9 bases. With V trimmed by 11 bases and J by 3 bases, 4 bases remained unmatched. The length of the CDR3 is 13 residues. Germline CDR1 reads LGHNT; CDR2 reads FRNRAP. The CDR3 nucleotides read TGTGCTGGCGGGAGGGAGGACACCGGGGAGCTGTTTTTT. Encoded protein: CAGGREDTGELFF.

This chain joins TRBV9 and TRBJ1-1, with 9 bases fitting TRBD1. Germline-derived CDR1 and CDR2 are SGDLS and YYNGEE. The CDR3 has 14 residues. V trimming: 4 bases; J trimming: 3 bases; junction bases outside the gene matches: 4. The CDR3 protein is CASSKTGGDTEAFF. The CDR3 region has the DNA TGTGCCAGCAGCAAGACAGGGGGGGACACTGAAGCTTTCTTT.